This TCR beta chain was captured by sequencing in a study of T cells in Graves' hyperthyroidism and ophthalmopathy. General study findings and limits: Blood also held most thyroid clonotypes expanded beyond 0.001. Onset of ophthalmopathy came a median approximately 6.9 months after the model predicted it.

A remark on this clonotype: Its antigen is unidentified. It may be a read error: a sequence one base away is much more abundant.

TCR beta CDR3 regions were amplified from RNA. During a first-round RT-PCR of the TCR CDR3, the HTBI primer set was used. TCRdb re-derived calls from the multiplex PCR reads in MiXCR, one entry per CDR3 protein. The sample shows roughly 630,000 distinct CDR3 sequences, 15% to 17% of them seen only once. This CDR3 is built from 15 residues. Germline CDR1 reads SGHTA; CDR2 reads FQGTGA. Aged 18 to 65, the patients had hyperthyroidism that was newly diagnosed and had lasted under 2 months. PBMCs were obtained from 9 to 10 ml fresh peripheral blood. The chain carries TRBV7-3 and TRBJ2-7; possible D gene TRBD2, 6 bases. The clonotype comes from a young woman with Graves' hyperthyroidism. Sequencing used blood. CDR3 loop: CASSQPGTARSEQYF. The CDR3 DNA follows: TGCGCCAGCAGCCAACCCGGGACTGCCCGTTCGGAGCAGTACTTC.